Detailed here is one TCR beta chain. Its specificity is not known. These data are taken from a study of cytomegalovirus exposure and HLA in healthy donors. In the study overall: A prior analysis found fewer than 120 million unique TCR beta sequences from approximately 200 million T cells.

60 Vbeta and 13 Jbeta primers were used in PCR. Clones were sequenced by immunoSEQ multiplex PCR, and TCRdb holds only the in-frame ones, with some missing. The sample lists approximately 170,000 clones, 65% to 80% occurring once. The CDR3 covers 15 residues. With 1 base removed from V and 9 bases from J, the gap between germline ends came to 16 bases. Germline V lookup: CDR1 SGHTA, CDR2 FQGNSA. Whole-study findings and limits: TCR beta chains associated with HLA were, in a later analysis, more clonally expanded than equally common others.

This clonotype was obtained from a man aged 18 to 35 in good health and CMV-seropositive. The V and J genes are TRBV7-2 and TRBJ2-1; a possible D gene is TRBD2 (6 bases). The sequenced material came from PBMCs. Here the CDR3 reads CASSLEAGPVGEQFF. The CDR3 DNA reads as TGTGCCAGCAGCTTAGAGGCGGGGCCCGTCGGTGAGCAGTTCTTC.